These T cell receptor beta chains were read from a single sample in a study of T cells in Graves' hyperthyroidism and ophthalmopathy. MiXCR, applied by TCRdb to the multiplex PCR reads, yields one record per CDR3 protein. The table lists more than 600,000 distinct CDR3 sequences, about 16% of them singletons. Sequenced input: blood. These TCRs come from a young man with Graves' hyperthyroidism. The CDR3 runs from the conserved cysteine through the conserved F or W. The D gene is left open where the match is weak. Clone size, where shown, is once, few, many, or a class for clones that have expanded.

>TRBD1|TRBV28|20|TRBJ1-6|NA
CASSPKFPGQGIAGYSPLHF
TGTGCCAGCAGTCCTAAATTTCCGGGACAGGGGATTGCGGGATATTCACCCCTCCACTTT
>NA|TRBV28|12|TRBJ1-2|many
CASSREGYGYTF
TGTGCCAGCAGTCGGGAGGGCTATGGCTACACCTTC
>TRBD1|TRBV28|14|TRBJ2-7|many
CASSSGQGTFEQYF
TGTGCCAGCAGTTCCGGACAGGGGACGTTTGAGCAGTACTTC
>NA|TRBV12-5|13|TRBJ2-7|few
CASGLPTQSEQYF
TGTGCTAGTGGTTTGCCGACTCAATCCGAGCAGTACTTC
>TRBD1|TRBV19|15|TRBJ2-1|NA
CASSTRPGGLNEQFF
TGTGCCAGTAGTACTCGGCCAGGGGGCCTCAATGAGCAGTTCTTC
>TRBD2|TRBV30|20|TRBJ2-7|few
CAWSVPGRGTSGRPTYEQYF
TGTGCCTGGAGTGTACCAGGGCGGGGGACTAGCGGGAGGCCAACCTACGAGCAGTACTTC
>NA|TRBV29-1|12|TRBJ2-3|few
CSVESRGDTQYF
TGCAGCGTTGAAAGCCGCGGGGATACGCAGTATTTT
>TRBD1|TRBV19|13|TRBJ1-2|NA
CASRMTGGDGYTF
TGTGCCAGTAGGATGACAGGGGGCGATGGCTACACCTTC
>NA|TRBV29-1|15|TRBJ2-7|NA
CSVESGDTSSYEQYF
TGCAGCGTTGAATCAGGGGATACTAGCTCCTACGAGCAGTACTTC
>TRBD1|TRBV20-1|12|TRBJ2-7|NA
CSARTGSSEQYF
TGCAGTGCTAGGACAGGGTCATCCGAGCAGTACTTC
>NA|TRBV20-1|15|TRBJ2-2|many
CSAREWGQGGGELFF
TGCAGTGCTAGAGAGTGGGGCCAGGGAGGCGGGGAGCTGTTTTTT
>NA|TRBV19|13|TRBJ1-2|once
CASSGYTMGGYTF
TGTGCCAGTAGTGGGTATACGATGGGTGGCTACACCTTC
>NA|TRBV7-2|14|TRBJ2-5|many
CASSSRRAGVTQYF
TGTGCCAGCAGCTCTCGAAGGGCAGGGGTGACCCAGTACTTC
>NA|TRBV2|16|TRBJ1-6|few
CASSEGGKGYNSPLHF
TGTGCCAGCAGTGAAGGAGGGAAGGGCTATAATTCACCCCTCCACTTT
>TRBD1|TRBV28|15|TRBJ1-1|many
CASSLDSTGLNEAFF
TGTGCCAGCAGTTTGGATTCGACAGGGTTGAATGAAGCTTTCTTT
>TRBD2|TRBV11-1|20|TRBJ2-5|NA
CASSLEILASGSPGGETQYF
TGTGCCAGCAGCTTAGAGATTCTGGCTAGCGGGAGTCCCGGGGGGGAGACCCAGTACTTC
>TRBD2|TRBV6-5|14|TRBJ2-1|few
CASSYSTAGGEQFF
TGTGCCAGCAGTTACTCGACAGCGGGAGGCGAGCAGTTCTTC
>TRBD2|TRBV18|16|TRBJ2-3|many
CASSPRGAGVAFTQYF
TGTGCCAGCTCGCCTAGGGGAGCGGGAGTCGCATTTACGCAGTATTTT
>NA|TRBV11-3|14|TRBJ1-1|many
CASSSAGTNTEAFF
TGTGCCAGCAGCTCAGCCGGGACAAACACTGAAGCTTTCTTT
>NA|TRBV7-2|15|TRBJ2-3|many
CASSLGQGVWDTQYF
TGTGCCAGCAGCTTAGGTCAGGGCGTGTGGGATACGCAGTATTTT
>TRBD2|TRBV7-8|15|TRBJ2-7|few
CASSFVFSGLVEQYF
TGTGCCAGCAGCTTCGTCTTTAGCGGGCTCGTGGAGCAGTACTTC
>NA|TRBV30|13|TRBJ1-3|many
CAWSVGAAGTIYF
TGTGCCTGGAGTGTAGGGGCTGCAGGGACCATATATTTT
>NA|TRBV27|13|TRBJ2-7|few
CASSLGPFDEQYF
TGTGCCAGCAGTTTGGGGCCCTTTGACGAGCAGTACTTC
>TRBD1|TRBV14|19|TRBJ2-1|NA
CASSRETNPGTGKYNEQFF
TGTGCCAGCAGCCGAGAAACGAACCCCGGGACAGGGAAGTACAATGAGCAGTTCTTC
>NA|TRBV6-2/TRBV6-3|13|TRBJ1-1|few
CASKRAGLLEAFF
TGTGCCAGCAAGAGAGCAGGGCTCCTTGAAGCTTTCTTT
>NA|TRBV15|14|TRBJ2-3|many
CASSRVGPENTQYF
TGTGCCTCCTCCCGGGTCGGCCCGGAGAATACGCAGTATTTT
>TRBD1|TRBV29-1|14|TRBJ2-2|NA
CSVRREGGNGELFF
TGCAGCGTCCGTAGGGAAGGGGGCAACGGGGAGCTGTTTTTT
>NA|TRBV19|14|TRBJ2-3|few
CASRSAPSTDTQYF
TGTGCCAGTCGAAGCGCGCCTAGCACAGATACGCAGTATTTT
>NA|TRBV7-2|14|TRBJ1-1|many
CASSPGLMNTEAFF
TGTGCCAGCAGCCCGGGACTTATGAACACTGAAGCTTTCTTT
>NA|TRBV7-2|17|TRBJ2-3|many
CASSLVVSWDSTDTQYF
TGTGCCAGCAGCTTAGTCGTTTCATGGGATAGCACAGATACGCAGTATTTT
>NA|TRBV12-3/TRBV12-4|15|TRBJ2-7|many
CASSPMGHSSYEQYF
TGTGCCAGCAGCCCGATGGGACACAGCTCCTACGAGCAGTACTTC
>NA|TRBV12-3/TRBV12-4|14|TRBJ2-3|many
CASTRGGLADTQYF
TGTGCCAGCACCCGGGGCGGGCTGGCAGATACGCAGTATTTT
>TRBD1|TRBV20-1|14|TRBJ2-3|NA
CSARDTGATDTQYF
TGCAGTGCTAGAGACACAGGGGCCACAGATACGCAGTATTTT
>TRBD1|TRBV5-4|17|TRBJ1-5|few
CASSLDRGLESNQPQHF
TGTGCCAGCAGCTTGGACAGGGGATTAGAAAGCAATCAGCCCCAGCATTTT
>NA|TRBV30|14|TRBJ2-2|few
CAWAPLGGAGELFF
TGTGCCTGGGCTCCCCTGGGCGGGGCCGGGGAGCTGTTTTTT
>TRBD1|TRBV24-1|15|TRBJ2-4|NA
CATSDPGQGDGIQYF
TGTGCCACCAGTGACCCCGGACAGGGGGACGGCATTCAGTACTTC
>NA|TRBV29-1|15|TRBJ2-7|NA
CSVEDPSGDPYEQYF
TGCAGCGTTGAAGATCCGTCGGGAGACCCCTACGAGCAGTACTTC
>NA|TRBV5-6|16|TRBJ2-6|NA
CASSLEGISGANVLTF
TGTGCCAGCAGCTTGGAGGGGATCTCTGGGGCCAACGTCCTGACTTTC
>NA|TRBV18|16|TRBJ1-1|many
CASSPQQVVLNTEAFF
TGTGCCAGCTCACCACAACAGGTAGTCTTGAACACTGAAGCTTTCTTT
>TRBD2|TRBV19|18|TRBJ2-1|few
CASSRGLAGGGPYNEQFF
TGTGCCAGTAGTAGGGGACTAGCGGGAGGAGGGCCCTACAATGAGCAGTTCTTC
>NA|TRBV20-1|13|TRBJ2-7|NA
CSARPEVHYEQYF
TGCAGTGCTAGACCTGAAGTTCACTACGAGCAGTACTTC